A single sample gave rise to the 7 T cell receptor beta chains below, sequenced in a study of T-cell memory formation after mild COVID-19. TCRdb passed the 5' RACE reads through MiXCR, listing each CDR3 protein once. The profile covers about 57,000 distinct CDR3 sequences, with 9% to 15% appearing a single time and approximately 24% taken by the ten largest. The sequenced material came from PBMCs or a T cell subset sorted from them (not recorded which). These receptors were taken from a man aged 18 to 29 who had mild COVID-19 (a few samples of this study predate the infection). Cell type and time point are not known.

This clonotype was recorded a few times. The chain combines TRBV29-1 with TRBJ2-1; 9 bases align to TRBD1. This CDR3 is 14 amino acids long. Germline CDR1 and CDR2: SQVTM and ANQGSEA. Trimming at V came to 7 bases and at J to 6 bases, leaving 10 bases not matched to a gene. This CDR3 is CSAQAGTGSNEQFF. CDR3 in DNA: TGCAGCGCCCAAGCTGGGACAGGGAGCAATGAGCAGTTCTTC.

V gene TRBV28 combines with J gene TRBJ1-3; D might be TRBD1 (5 bases). Deletions cut 5 bases from V and 0 bases from J, with 11 bases between. In germline, CDR1 is MDHEN, CDR2 SYDVKM. This CDR3 is 15 amino acids long. CDR3: CASSKWGVSGNTIYF. CDR3 nucleotide sequence: TGTGCCAGCAGTAAGTGGGGCGTCTCTGGAAACACCATATATTTT.

The sample holds many counts of this clonotype. The rearrangement links TRBV11-2 to TRBJ2-2; D gene uncertain. The CDR3 has 15 amino acids. Germline lookup yields CDR1 SGHAT and CDR2 FQNNGV. Trimming took 0 bases from V and 0 from J, leaving 5 bases between them. The CDR3 protein is CASSLDTANTGELFF. The CDR3, as DNA: TGTGCCAGCAGCTTAGATACAGCGAACACCGGGGAGCTGTTTTTT.

This clonotype has ten or more counts. The chain carries TRBV7-9 and TRBJ2-2; a weak D match, TRBD1 (5 bases). The CDR3 runs 14 residues. Germline V lookup: CDR1 SEHNR, CDR2 FQNEAQ (reference sequence). V lost 8 bases, J lost 2 bases, and 12 bases lay in between. CDR3 residues: CASFPDSNTGELFF. The CDR3, as DNA: TGTGCCAGCTTCCCAGACAGTAACACCGGGGAGCTGTTTTTT. Supplemented by reference TRBV7-9 and TRBJ2-2, the full variable domain reads DTGVSQNPRHKITKRGQNVTFRCDPISEHNRLYWYRQTLGQGPEFLTYFQNEAQLEKSRLLSDRFSAERPKGSFSTLEIQRTEQGDSAMYLCASFPDSNTGELFFGEGSRLTVL.

This clonotype was counted only a few times. V gene TRBV7-9 combines with J gene TRBJ2-5; D might be TRBD1 (6 bases). CDR1 and CDR2 from the germline V gene are SEHNR and FQNEAQ (reference sequence). V lost 5 bases and J lost 2, with 18 bases in between. The length of the CDR3 is 16 residues. Here the CDR3 reads CASSVQGVVRQETQYF. The CDR3 DNA is TGTGCCAGCAGCGTACAGGGTGTAGTTAGGCAAGAGACCCAGTACTTC.

The sample holds a few counts of this clonotype. CDR3 nucleotides: TGCAGTGCTAGGGGGCCTTGGGGAGATACGCAGTATTTT. Amino acids: CSARGPWGDTQYF. The chain joins TRBV20-1 to TRBJ2-3, with D possibly TRBD1 on 5 matching bases. Looked up from germline, CDR1 is DFQATT and CDR2 is SNEGSKA (reference sequence). Deletions cut 3 bases from V and 5 bases from J, with 12 bases between. This CDR3 has 13 residues.

As to this clonotype: Just one base apart from a much larger clone, this may be a read error. This chain connects TRBV5-6 to TRBJ2-3, with 9 bases identical to TRBD1. The CDR3 sequence is 14 residues long. Germline assignment: CDR1 SGHDT and CDR2 YYEEEE. Trimming took 4 bases from V and 2 from J; bases not matched to a gene: 2. The CDR3 DNA sequence: TGTGCCAGCAGCCGGGACAGGGTCACAGATACGCAGTATTTT. Protein: CASSRDRVTDTQYF.